This T cell receptor (beta chain) was found in a study of cytotoxic CD8 clonotypes in ibrutinib-treated CLL. The assay was immunoSEQ multiplex PCR, and TCRdb's table has in-frame clones only and misses some. The repertoire holds 200,000 or so clones, with 60% to 80% as singletons. V lost 5 bases to trimming and J lost 3 bases; unmatched junction nucleotides: 3. Germline assignment: CDR1 WSHSY and CDR2 SAAADI. The CDR3 is made up of 14 amino acids. V and J are TRBV10-2 and TRBJ2-7, with 11 nucleotides matching TRBD1. The source material was PBMCs, sampled after 12 months of ibrutinib treatment. This receptor was obtained from a human donor with chronic lymphocytic leukemia. This chain's CDR3 is CASSLGTGGYEQYF. The CDR3 DNA reads as TGCGCCAGCAGTCTTGGGACAGGGGGCTACGAGCAGTACTTC.